The 23 T cell receptor beta chains below come from one sample, sequenced in a study of T cells in Graves' hyperthyroidism and ophthalmopathy (dated by TCRdb to between 2018 and 2021). The protocol used for the library was multiplex PCR. Sequencing relied on an Illumina HiSeq 2000. TCR beta CDR3 regions were amplified from RNA transcripts. The first round of RT-PCR for the TCR CDR3 was performed with the HTBI primer set and the Qiagen OneStep RT-PCR kit. TCRdb trimmed the raw reads at Q25, called clones with MiXCR and kept productive beta chains. Each entry is one CDR3 protein sequence, shown with its most common DNA and genes. For this sample there are about 530,000 distinct CDR3 sequences; 15% to 20% appear just once. The ten largest clones add up to approximately 15% of the sample. Sequencing used blood. These TCRs come from a woman aged 18 to 35 with Graves' ophthalmopathy.

This clonotype was counted between two and nine times. The chain combines TRBV6-1 with TRBJ2-5; possibly TRBD1 for D (5 bases). CDR3 size: 15 residues. V gave up 6 bases and J gave up 2 bases, with 16 bases separating them. Germline V gene lookup returns CDR1 MNHNS and CDR2 SASEGT. CDR3 nucleotides: TGTGCCAGCAGCCGTACGCAGGGATTACAAGAGACCCAGTACTTC. Its protein is CASSRTQGLQETQYF.

The chain has TRBV7-8 and TRBJ1-3; D is unresolved. Germline V lookup: CDR1 SGHVS, CDR2 FQNEAQ. This CDR3 comprises 17 residues. Trimming stripped 6 bases from V and 0 bases from J, with 18 bases between. CDR3 sequence reads: CASSTGRFTYSGNTIYF. CDR3 bases: TGTGCCAGCAGTACCGGACGGTTTACCTACTCTGGAAACACCATATATTTT. Based on the CDR3 plus reference TRBV7-8 and TRBJ1-3, the full variable domain is GAGVSQSPRYKVAKRGQDVALRCDPISGHVSLFWYQQALGQGPEFLTYFQNEAQLDKSGLPSDRFFAERPEGSVSTLKIQRTQQEDSAVYLCASSTGRFTYSGNTIYFGEGSWLTVV.

This sequence joins TRBV12-3 or TRBV12-4 and TRBJ1-3; no definite D call. The CDR3 totals 15 residues. The V and J ends lost 7 bases and 0 bases respectively, with 13 bases between them. The CDR3 spells CASTLGVYSGNTIYF. CDR3 coding DNA: TGTGCCAGCACCTTGGGAGTTTACTCTGGAAACACCATATATTTT.

This clonotype was observed many times. The V call is TRBV6-2 or TRBV6-3, the J call TRBJ2-1; 8 nucleotides agree with TRBD2. Per the germline V gene, CDR1 is MNHEY and CDR2 is SVGEGT. V gave up 7 bases and J gave up 8 bases; unmatched junction bases: 7. The CDR3 loop spans 13 amino acids. The CDR3 bases are TGTGCCAGCAAGTGGCGGGAGGCCGATGAGCAGTTCTTC. It is translated as CASKWREADEQFF.

The rearrangement uses TRBV20-1 and TRBJ1-1; D is uncertain. This CDR3 region has 14 residues. V lost 5 bases and J 4 bases, leaving 17 bases between the germline ends. Looked up from germline, CDR1 is DFQATT and CDR2 is SNEGSKA (reference sequence). CDR3 loop: CSASLPAKVTEAFF. CDR3 DNA sequence: TGCAGTGCTTCTCTTCCGGCTAAAGTCACTGAAGCTTTCTTT.

This chain connects TRBV14 to TRBJ1-2; 7 bases fit TRBD1. After removal of 8 bases from V and 0 bases from J, the junction contained 6 bases not matched to a gene. The germline V gene has CDR1 SGHDN and CDR2 FVKESK. The CDR3 length is 14 residues. The CDR3 loop reads CASSDRSPNYGYTF. In DNA form, the CDR3 reads TGTGCCAGCTCGGACAGGAGCCCTAACTATGGCTACACCTTC.

This clonotype was observed a handful of times. Since a much larger clone is just one base distant, this may be a read error. The J gene is TRBJ2-5, the V gene TRBV11-2; no clear D. V gave up 2 bases and J gave up 0 bases, with 13 bases separating them. Germline V gene lookup returns CDR1 SGHAT and CDR2 FQNNGV. The CDR3 is 16 amino acids. CDR3 sequence reads: CASSLFPNEYQETQYF. DNA for the CDR3: TGTGCCAGCAGCTTATTTCCGAACGAGTACCAAGAGACCCAGTACTTC.

In its sample, this clonotype was seen many times. The J gene is TRBJ2-7, the V gene TRBV20-1; 9 positions agree with TRBD2. The J segment lost 6 bases and the V segment lost 5 bases, leaving 11 bases of the junction unmatched. This CDR3 contains 14 residues. Germline V gene lookup returns CDR1 DFQATT and CDR2 SNEGSKA (reference sequence). The CDR3 spells CSAPIGGRVGEQYF. The CDR3 DNA reads as TGCAGTGCTCCCATAGGCGGGAGGGTGGGCGAGCAGTACTTC.

This clonotype has just one count. The rearrangement uses TRBV30 and TRBJ2-5; D tentatively reads TRBD1 or TRBD2 (5 bases each). The V end was cut by 3 bases, the J end by 5 bases, with 10 bases between. CDR3 length: 12 residues. Germline loops: CDR1 GTSNPN, CDR2 SVGIG (reference sequence). CDR3 protein: CAWSAGTETQYF. The CDR3 DNA reads TGTGCCTGGAGCGCCGGGACCGAGACCCAGTACTTC. The whole variable domain, filled in from reference TRBV30 and TRBJ2-5, reads SQTIHQWPATLVQPVGSPLSLECTVEGTSNPNLYWYRQAAGRGLQLLFYSVGIGQISSEVPQNLSASRPQDRQFILSSKKLLLSDSGFYLCAWSAGTETQYFGPGTRLLVL.

The chain combines TRBV7-9 with TRBJ2-1; perhaps TRBD2 as D (6 bases). This CDR3 comprises 17 residues. V dropped 5 bases and J dropped 0 bases, with 17 bases sitting between them. From germline, CDR1 is SEHNR and CDR2 FQNEAQ (reference sequence). CDR3 sequence (DNA): TGTGCCAGCAGCACCTTTGCGGGACCCGCCTCCTACAATGAGCAGTTCTTC. Translated, it gives CASSTFAGPASYNEQFF.

The chain couples TRBV4-3 to TRBJ2-2; TRBD1 is a possible D gene (5 bases). CDR3 length equals 16 residues. Germline-derived CDR1 and CDR2 are LGHNA and YSLEER. V shed 0 bases and J shed 1 base, with 9 bases lying between them. DNA for the CDR3: TGCGCCAGCAGCCAAGATAAAGGACAGAACACCGGGGAGCTGTTTTTT. Amino acids: CASSQDKGQNTGELFF.

The chain uses TRBV4-1 and TRBJ2-5, with TRBD1 as a possible D gene (6 bases). This CDR3 is built from 16 residues. The germline V gene encodes CDR1 MGHRA and CDR2 YSYEKL. V dropped 1 base and J dropped 4 bases, with 16 bases sitting between them. This CDR3 reads CASSQGQTGSVETQYF. As DNA, the CDR3 is TGCGCCAGCAGCCAAGGTCAAACAGGGTCCGTAGAGACCCAGTACTTC.

This clonotype was recorded at least ten times. This chain uses TRBV2 with TRBJ1-1; 9 nucleotides line up with TRBD1. Germline CDR1 SNHLY, CDR2 FYNNEI. The V gene end was trimmed by 8 bases and the J gene end by 1 base; junction bases not matched to a gene: 11. The CDR3 is made up of 16 amino acids. The CDR3 bases are TGTGCCAGCCGGCTAAGACAGGGGGGTAAGAACACTGAAGCTTTCTTT. Translated: CASRLRQGGKNTEAFF.

There are a few counts of this clonotype. This chain joins TRBV12-3 or TRBV12-4 and TRBJ2-1, with D possibly matching TRBD2 (7 bases). The CDR3 length is 14 residues. Trimming removed 1 base from V and 7 bases from J, with 11 bases in between. Here the CDR3 DNA reads TGTGCCAGCAGTTTAGGGGGGGGCTGGAATGAGCAGTTCTTC. Translating it yields CASSLGGGWNEQFF.

V gene TRBV29-1 combines with J gene TRBJ1-2; TRBD1 matches at 9 bases. V was clipped by 5 bases and J by 8 bases; unmatched bases: 9. The CDR3 sequence is 13 residues long. Germline CDR1 and CDR2: SQVTM and ANQGSEA. CDR3 coding DNA: TGCAGCGTTTCGCTACAGGGGGCCGGAGGCTACACCTTC. Translating gives CSVSLQGAGGYTF.

The CDR3, as DNA: TGTGCCAGCAGAGAGGGGAGCCCCTACAATGAGCAGTTCTTC. Its protein is CASREGSPYNEQFF. The rearrangement links TRBV6-1 to TRBJ2-1; D may be TRBD1 or TRBD2 (5 bases each). The germline V and J ends were trimmed by 6 bases and 2 bases, with 11 bases remaining between them. The germline CDR1 and CDR2 sequences are MNHNS and SASEGT. This CDR3 has 14 residues.

This clonotype was observed many times. The chain uses TRBV7-8 and TRBJ1-5, with a weak D call TRBD1 (6 bases). Germline values: CDR1 SGHVS, CDR2 FQNEAQ. Trimming removed 0 bases from V and 1 base from J, with 16 bases in between. The CDR3 length is 18 residues. The CDR3 reads CASSLARDMGASNQPQHF. The CDR3 nucleotides are TGTGCCAGCAGCTTAGCGCGAGATATGGGGGCCAGCAATCAGCCCCAGCATTTT.

Many counts were recorded for this clonotype. V is TRBV12-3 or TRBV12-4 and J is TRBJ2-1; D is unresolved. The V end was cut by 5 bases, the J end by 0 bases, with 14 bases between. This CDR3 is 16 amino acids long. DNA of the CDR3: TGTGCCAGCAGTCCCGATACGATTAGCTCCTACAATGAGCAGTTCTTC. Residues: CASSPDTISSYNEQFF.

This clonotype was counted between two and nine times. The chain links TRBV27 to TRBJ1-5; TRBD1 might be the D (5 bases). This CDR3 contains 15 residues. CDR1 MNHEY and CDR2 SMNVEV come from the germline V gene (reference sequence). V was shortened by 5 bases and J by 2 bases, with 13 bases between the two germline ends. CDR3 bases: TGTGCCAGCAGTGCAGACCGGGGCCGCAATCAGCCCCAGCATTTT. Translated, it gives CASSADRGRNQPQHF.

This clonotype has at least ten counts. The chain employs TRBV2 and TRBJ1-1; D remains unclear. The CDR3 runs to 13 residues. Germline values: CDR1 SNHLY, CDR2 FYNNEI. V lost 0 bases, J lost 7 bases, and 9 bases lay in between. In nucleotides, the CDR3 is TGTGCCAGCAGTGAAGCGCGAACGATTGAAGCTTTCTTT. It codes for CASSEARTIEAFF.

Ten or more counts support this clonotype. The chain has TRBV28 and TRBJ2-3; D not certain. The V end was cut by 11 bases, the J end by 4 bases, with 19 bases between. From germline, CDR1 is MDHEN and CDR2 SYDVKM. The CDR3 covers 14 residues. In DNA, the CDR3 is TGTGCCCTTCAATGGAGCCTTAGCCCAGATACGCAGTATTTT. This codes for CALQWSLSPDTQYF.

This clonotype appeared many times. The rearrangement joins TRBV7-2 to TRBJ2-7, with 10 bases matching TRBD2. Per germline, CDR1 SGHTA and CDR2 FQGNSA. V shed 3 bases and J 5 bases; nucleotides not matched to a gene: 4. The CDR3 runs to 14 residues. CDR3: CASSFLAGVDEQYF. The CDR3 bases are TGTGCCAGCAGCTTTCTAGCGGGGGTAGACGAGCAGTACTTC. The full variable domain, in which reference TRBV7-2 and TRBJ2-7 provide the parts outside the CDR3, is GAGVSQSPSNKVTEKGKDVELRCDPISGHTALYWYRQSLGQGLEFLIYFQGNSAPDKSGLPSDRFSAERTGGSVSTLTIQRTQQEDSAVYLCASSFLAGVDEQYFGPGTRLTVT.

This clonotype was detected only a few times. The chain combines TRBV6-1 with TRBJ1-5, with no clear D. Per germline, CDR1 MNHNS and CDR2 SASEGT. This CDR3 is built from 13 residues. V was pared by 11 bases and J by 0 bases, with 11 bases between. Here the CDR3 DNA reads TGTGCCGGAAGGAGTGATAGCAATCAGCCCCAGCATTTT. Protein product: CAGRSDSNQPQHF.